This T cell receptor beta chain was observed in a study of radiation and T cells in renal cell carcinoma. Broader study findings: Top 100 clonotypes averaged about 54% in irradiated versus approximately 45% in nephrectomy-only tumors. Sampling covered only roughly 0.91 g of each tumor.

Regarding this clone: Its cognate antigen is unknown.

TCRdb's table, derived via immunoSEQ multiplex PCR, lists solely in-frame clones and lacks some. The repertoire has about 5,600 clones, approximately 71% of them found once; the top ten carry more than 25%. The treatment denotes: treatment-naive control, cytoreductive nephrectomy. Control tumors came from treatment-naive patients without prior radiation. Control tumor donors were a few females and 10 to 12 males, median age 57 years. There are 17 residues in the CDR3. V lost 0 bases and J lost 6, with 20 bases in between. Germline V gene lookup returns CDR1 SGHNT and CDR2 YYREEE (reference sequence). The TCR was taken from a human donor with renal cell carcinoma. The chain combines TRBV5-4 with TRBJ2-3; perhaps TRBD1 as D (5 bases). This material consisted of tumor tissue, taken from a patient whose treatment was nephrectomy without radiotherapy. CDR3 sequence reads: CASSLGASGPSRDTQYF. The CDR3 bases are TGTGCCAGCAGCTTGGGGGCCTCAGGGCCGTCCCGCGATACGCAGTATTTT. The entire variable domain, with the rest obtained from reference TRBV5-4 and TRBJ2-3, is as follows: ETGVTQSPTHLIKTRGQQVTLRCSSQSGHNTVSWYQQALGQGPQFIFQYYREEENGRGNFPPRFSGLQFPNYSSELNVNALELDDSALYLCASSLGASGPSRDTQYFGPGTRLTVL.